There are a few counts of the clone carrying this TCR beta chain. Its antigen is still unknown. This sample was taken from a study of T-cell memory formation after mild COVID-19. Notes on the study in general: For contracting clones, CD4+ ones sat mainly in CM and EM, CD8+ in EMRA. The pre-infection memory compartment contained some responding clones, suggesting cross-reactive memory joined. Second-wave clones that peaked on day 37 lacked confirmed SARS-CoV-2 specificity.

This CDR3 is 15 amino acids long. Germline V CDR1 and CDR2: LGHDT, YNNKEL (reference sequence). Unmatched junction bases numbered 5, after V lost 4 bases and J lost 0 bases. TCRdb re-analysed the 5' RACE reads in MiXCR, keeping a single row per CDR3 protein. This sample yields around 390,000 distinct CDR3 sequences, of which roughly 15% are seen a single time; 20% to 25% belongs to the top ten. The clonotype comes from a man younger than 35 who had mild COVID-19 (a few samples of this study predate the infection). Cell type and time point are not known. Sequenced sample: PBMCs or a T cell subset sorted from them (not recorded which). This chain uses TRBV3-1 with TRBJ1-1, with 7 positions matching TRBD1. CDR3 nucleotides: TGTGCCAGCAGCCCCGCGGGACAGATGAACACTGAAGCTTTCTTT. Translating gives CASSPAGQMNTEAFF.